This TCR beta chain appears in the sequencing data of a study of cytomegalovirus exposure and HLA in healthy donors. The study, taken as a whole, reports: Rare TCR sequences dominated, though some public TCRs recurred in many donors. Highly shared sequence variants in one cluster were likely a sequencing artifact.

Donors were ostensibly healthy at sampling, although undocumented immune exposures were probable. The study ran its PCR with 60 Vbeta and 13 Jbeta primers. The assay was immunoSEQ multiplex PCR, and TCRdb's table has in-frame clones only and misses some. Of 75,000 to 90,000 clones listed, approximately 79% were seen once; the top ten hold 20% to 25%. Germline V gene data show CDR1 as GTSNPN and CDR2 as SVGIG (reference sequence). Trimming stripped 7 bases from V and 8 bases from J, with 14 bases between. The CDR3 contains 11 residues. About this clone: The antigen is not known.

The material sequenced was PBMCs. The chain uses TRBV30 and TRBJ1-2, with a tentative D call TRBD1 (6 bases). The sequence was collected from a woman aged 40 to 50 in good health and CMV-seropositive. The CDR3 sequence is CASRGGQGYTF. Written as DNA, the CDR3 is TGTGCCTCGCGGGGGGGCCAGGGCTACACCTTC.